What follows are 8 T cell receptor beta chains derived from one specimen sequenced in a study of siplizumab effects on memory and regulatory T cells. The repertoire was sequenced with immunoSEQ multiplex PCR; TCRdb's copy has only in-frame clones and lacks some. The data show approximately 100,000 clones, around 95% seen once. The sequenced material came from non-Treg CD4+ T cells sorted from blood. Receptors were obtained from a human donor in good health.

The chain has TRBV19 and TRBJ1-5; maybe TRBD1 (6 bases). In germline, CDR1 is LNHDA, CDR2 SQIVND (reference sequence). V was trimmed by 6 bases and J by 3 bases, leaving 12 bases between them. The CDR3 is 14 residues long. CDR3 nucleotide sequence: TGTGCCAGTAGGAATACAGGGTACAATCAGCCCCAGCATTTT. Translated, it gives CASRNTGYNQPQHF.

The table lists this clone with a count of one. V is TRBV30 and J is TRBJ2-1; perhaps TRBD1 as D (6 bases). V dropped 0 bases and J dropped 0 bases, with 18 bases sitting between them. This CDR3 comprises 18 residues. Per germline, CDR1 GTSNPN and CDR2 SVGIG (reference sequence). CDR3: CAWSVARGSSSSYNEQFF. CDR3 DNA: TGTGCCTGGAGTGTAGCCAGGGGCTCCTCTAGCTCCTACAATGAGCAGTTCTTC. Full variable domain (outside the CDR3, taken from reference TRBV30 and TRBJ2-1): SQTIHQWPATLVQPVGSPLSLECTVEGTSNPNLYWYRQAAGRGLQLLFYSVGIGQISSEVPQNLSASRPQDRQFILSSKKLLLSDSGFYLCAWSVARGSSSSYNEQFFGPGTRLTVL.

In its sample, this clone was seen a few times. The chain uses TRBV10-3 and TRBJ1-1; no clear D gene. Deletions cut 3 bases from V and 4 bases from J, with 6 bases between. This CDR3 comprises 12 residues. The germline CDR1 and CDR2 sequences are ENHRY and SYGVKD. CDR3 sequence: CAISDWSTEAFF. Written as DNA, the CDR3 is TGTGCCATCAGTGATTGGTCCACTGAAGCTTTCTTT.

CDR3 in amino acids: CAISEGAPSSGNTIYF. DNA for the CDR3: TGTGCCATCAGTGAAGGGGCACCGAGCTCTGGAAACACCATATATTTT. V is TRBV10-3 and J is TRBJ1-3, with D possibly TRBD1 on 5 matching bases. CDR3 length equals 16 residues. V lost 3 bases to trimming and J lost 0 bases, with 12 bases between them. Per the germline V gene, CDR1 is ENHRY and CDR2 is SYGVKD.

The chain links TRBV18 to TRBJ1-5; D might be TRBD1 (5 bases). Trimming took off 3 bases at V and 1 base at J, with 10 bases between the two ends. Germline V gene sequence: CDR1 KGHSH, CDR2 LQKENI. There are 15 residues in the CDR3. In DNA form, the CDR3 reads TGTGCCAGCTCACCCGAGAGGGGAAGCAATCAGCCCCAGCATTTT. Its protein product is CASSPERGSNQPQHF.

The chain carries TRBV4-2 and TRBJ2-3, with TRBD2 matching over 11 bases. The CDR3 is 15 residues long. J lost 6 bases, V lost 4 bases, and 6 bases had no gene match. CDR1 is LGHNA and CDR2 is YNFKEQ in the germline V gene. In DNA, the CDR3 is TGTGCCAGCAGCCTGCCTAGCGGGGGGACCGATACGCAGTATTTT. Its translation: CASSLPSGGTDTQYF.

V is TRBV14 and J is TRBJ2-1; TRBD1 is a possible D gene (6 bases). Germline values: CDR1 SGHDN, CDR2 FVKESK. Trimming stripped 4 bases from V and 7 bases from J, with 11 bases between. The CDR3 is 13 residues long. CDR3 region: CASSPLDRNEQFF. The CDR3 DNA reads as TGTGCCAGCAGCCCGCTCGACAGGAATGAGCAGTTCTTC.

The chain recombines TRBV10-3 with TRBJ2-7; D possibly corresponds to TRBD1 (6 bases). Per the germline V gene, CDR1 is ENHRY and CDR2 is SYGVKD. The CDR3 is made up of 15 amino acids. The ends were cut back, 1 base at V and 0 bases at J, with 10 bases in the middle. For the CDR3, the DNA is TGTGCCATCAGTGAGTACAGGGAAAGCTCCTACGAGCAGTACTTC. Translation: CAISEYRESSYEQYF.